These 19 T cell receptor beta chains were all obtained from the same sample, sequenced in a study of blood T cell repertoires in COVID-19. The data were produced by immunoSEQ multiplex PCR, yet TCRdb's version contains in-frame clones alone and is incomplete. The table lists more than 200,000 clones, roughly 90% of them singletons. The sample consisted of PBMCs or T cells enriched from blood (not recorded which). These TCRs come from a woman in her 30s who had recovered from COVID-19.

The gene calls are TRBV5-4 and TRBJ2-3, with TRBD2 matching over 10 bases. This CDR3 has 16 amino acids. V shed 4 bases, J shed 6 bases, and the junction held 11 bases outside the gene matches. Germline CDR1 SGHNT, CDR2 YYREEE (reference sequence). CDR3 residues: CASSIRTSGAPDTQYF. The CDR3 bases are TGTGCCAGCAGCATAAGGACTAGCGGAGCACCTGATACGCAGTATTTT.

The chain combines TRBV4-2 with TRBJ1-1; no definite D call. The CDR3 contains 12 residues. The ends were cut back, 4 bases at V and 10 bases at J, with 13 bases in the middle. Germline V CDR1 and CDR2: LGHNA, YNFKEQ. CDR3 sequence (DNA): TGTGCCAGCAGCCGGGCAGGCACGAGAGCTTTCTTT. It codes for CASSRAGTRAFF.

The CDR3 loop is CASYGAGQRAKRETQYF. The CDR3 region has the DNA TGTGCCAGCTACGGGGCGGGCCAGCGGGCTAAGCGGGAGACCCAGTACTTC. This chain joins TRBV18 and TRBJ2-5; maybe TRBD2 (6 bases). Germline V gives CDR1 KGHSH, CDR2 LQKENI. This CDR3 has 17 amino acids. Trimming removed 7 bases from V and 5 bases from J, with 26 bases in between.

CDR3 DNA: TGTGCCAGCAATCAGGGGGGACAAACGGAAAAACTGTTTTTT. It translates to CASNQGGQTEKLFF. The rearrangement joins TRBV6-5 to TRBJ1-4; TRBD1 matches at 7 bases. J lost 8 bases, V lost 7 bases, and 10 bases had no gene match. CDR1 MNHEY and CDR2 SVGAGI come from the germline V gene. CDR3 length: 14 amino acids.

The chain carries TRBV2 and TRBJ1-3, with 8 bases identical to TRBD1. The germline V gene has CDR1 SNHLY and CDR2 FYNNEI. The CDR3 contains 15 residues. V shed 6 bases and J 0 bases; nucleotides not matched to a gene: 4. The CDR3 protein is CASSSDRGSGNTIYF. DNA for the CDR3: TGTGCCAGCAGCTCAGACAGGGGCTCTGGAAACACCATATATTTT.

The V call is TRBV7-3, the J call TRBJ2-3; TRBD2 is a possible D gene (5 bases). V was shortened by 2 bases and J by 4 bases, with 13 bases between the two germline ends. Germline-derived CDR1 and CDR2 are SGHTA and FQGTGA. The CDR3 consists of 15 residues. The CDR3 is CASSLGGRISDTQYF. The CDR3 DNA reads TGTGCCAGCAGCTTAGGTGGGAGAATCTCAGATACGCAGTATTTT.

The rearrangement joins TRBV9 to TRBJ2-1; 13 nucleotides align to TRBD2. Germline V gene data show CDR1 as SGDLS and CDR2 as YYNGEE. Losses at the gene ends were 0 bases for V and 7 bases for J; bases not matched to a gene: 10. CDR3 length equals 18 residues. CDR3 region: CASSVETSGRWEGNEQFF. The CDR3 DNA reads TGTGCCAGCAGCGTAGAGACTAGCGGGAGGTGGGAGGGGAATGAGCAGTTCTTC. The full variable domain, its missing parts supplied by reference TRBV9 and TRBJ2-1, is DSGVTQTPKHLITATGQRVTLRCSPRSGDLSVYWYQQSLDQGLQFLIQYYNGEERAKGNILERFSAQQFPDLHSELNLSSLELGDSALYFCASSVETSGRWEGNEQFFGPGTRLTVL.

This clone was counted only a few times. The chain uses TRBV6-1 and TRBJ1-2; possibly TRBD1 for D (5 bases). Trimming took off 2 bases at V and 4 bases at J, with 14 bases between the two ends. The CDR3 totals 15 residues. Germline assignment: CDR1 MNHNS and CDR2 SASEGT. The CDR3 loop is CASSEYQTAIYGYTF. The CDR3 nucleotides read TGTGCCAGCAGTGAATACCAGACAGCCATCTATGGCTACACCTTC.

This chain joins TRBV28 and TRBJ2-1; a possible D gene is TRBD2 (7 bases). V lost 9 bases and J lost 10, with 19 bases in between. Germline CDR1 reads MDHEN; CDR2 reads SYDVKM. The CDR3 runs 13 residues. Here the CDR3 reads CASEGGGPGEQFF. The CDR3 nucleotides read TGTGCCAGTGAGGGGGGAGGGCCCGGGGAGCAGTTCTTC.

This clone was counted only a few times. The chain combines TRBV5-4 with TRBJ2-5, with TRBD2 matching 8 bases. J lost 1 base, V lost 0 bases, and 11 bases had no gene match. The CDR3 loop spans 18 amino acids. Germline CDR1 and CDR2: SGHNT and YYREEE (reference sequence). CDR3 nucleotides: TGTGCCAGCAGCTTGGGACACGGCGGGGGGTATAGCCAAGAGACCCAGTACTTC. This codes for CASSLGHGGGYSQETQYF.

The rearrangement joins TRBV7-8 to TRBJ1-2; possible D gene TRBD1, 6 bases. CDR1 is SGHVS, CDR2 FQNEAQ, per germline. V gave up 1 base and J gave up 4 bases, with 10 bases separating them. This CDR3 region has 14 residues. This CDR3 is CASSLEAGVYGYTF. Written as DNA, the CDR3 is TGTGCCAGCAGCTTAGAGGCAGGGGTCTATGGCTACACCTTC.

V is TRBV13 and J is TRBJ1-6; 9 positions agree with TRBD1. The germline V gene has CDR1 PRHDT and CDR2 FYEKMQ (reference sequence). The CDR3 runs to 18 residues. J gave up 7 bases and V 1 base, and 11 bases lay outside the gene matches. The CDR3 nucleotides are TGTGCCAGCAGCTTAGCGGCTCATGGGACAGGGACAAATTCACCCCTCCACTTT. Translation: CASSLAAHGTGTNSPLHF.

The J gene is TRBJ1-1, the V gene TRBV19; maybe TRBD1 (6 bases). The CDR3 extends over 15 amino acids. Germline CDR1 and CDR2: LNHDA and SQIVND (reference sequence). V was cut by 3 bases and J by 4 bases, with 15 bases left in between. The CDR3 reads CASSIASGAATEAFF. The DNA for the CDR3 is TGTGCCAGTAGTATCGCCTCAGGGGCGGCCACTGAAGCTTTCTTT.

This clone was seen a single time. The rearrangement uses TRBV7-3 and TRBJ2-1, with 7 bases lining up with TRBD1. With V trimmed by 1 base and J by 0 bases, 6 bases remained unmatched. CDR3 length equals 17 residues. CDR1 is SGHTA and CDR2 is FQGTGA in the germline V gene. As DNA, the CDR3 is TGTGCCAGCAGCTTAATAGGGGGACAGAGCTCCTACAATGAGCAGTTCTTC. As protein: CASSLIGGQSSYNEQFF.

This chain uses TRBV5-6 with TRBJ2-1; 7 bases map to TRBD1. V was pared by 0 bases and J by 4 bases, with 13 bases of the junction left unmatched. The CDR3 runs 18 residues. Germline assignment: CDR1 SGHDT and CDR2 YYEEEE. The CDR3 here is CASSLGDSLEILYNEQFF. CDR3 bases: TGTGCCAGCAGCTTGGGGGACAGCCTCGAAATTCTTTACAATGAGCAGTTCTTC.

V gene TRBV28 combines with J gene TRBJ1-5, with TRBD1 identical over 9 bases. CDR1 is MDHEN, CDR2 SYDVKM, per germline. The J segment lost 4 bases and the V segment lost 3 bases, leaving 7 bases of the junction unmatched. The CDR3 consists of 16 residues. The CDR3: CASSFWDRELNQPQHF. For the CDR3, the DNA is TGTGCCAGCAGTTTCTGGGACAGGGAATTAAATCAGCCCCAGCATTTT.

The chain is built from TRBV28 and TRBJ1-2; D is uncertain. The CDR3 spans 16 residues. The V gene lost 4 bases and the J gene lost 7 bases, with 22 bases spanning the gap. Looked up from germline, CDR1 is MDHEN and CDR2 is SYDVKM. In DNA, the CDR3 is TGTGCCAGCAGTTCCCGCGCTAGCCGAGCGAACGGTGGCTACACCTTC. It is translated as CASSSRASRANGGYTF.

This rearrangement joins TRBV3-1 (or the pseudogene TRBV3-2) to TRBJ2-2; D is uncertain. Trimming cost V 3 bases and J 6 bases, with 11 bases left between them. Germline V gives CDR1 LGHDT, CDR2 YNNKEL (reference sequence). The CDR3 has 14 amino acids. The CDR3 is CASSHVAEAGELFF. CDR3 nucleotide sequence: TGTGCCAGCAGCCATGTCGCCGAGGCCGGGGAGCTGTTTTTT.

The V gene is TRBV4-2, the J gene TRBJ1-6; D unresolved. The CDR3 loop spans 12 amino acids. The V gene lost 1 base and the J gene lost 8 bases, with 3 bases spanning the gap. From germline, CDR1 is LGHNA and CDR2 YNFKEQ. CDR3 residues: CASSQVDSPLHF. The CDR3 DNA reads TGTGCCAGCAGCCAAGTAGATTCACCCCTCCACTTT.